Included here is one T cell receptor (beta chain) sequence, with context. The target of this receptor is not known. Per-base qualities were not stored, and no clone one base away is much larger. The source of the sample is a study of blood T cell repertoires in COVID-19 (dated by TCRdb to 2018 to 2020). In terms of the full investigation: The collaborator samples originated in the United States, Italy and Spain and spanned the acute and convalescent phases of COVID-19. The material from the prospective study consisted of cDNA or gDNA derived from T cells, B-cell-depleted T cells, or PBMCs. Deeply sampled blood TCRbeta repertoires from subjects exposed to, actively infected with, or recovered from COVID-19 were included in the dataset. The repertoires were released in a freely available public database intended as a resource for research on the immune response to SARS-CoV-2. The samples were drawn from two sources: the first 160 participants of the ongoing ImmuneRACE study, and 1,254 subjects contributed by 6 global collaborators. A de-identified subject ID, COVID-19 status, age in years and sex were almost always included in the sample metadata. HLA class I and class II types, where available, came from metadata supplied by the sample provider rather than from assay-based typing. What the authors observed across the whole study: Clinical and demographic metadata were provided uncurated, with the amount varying by source and participant.

The collaborating institutions used their own protocols to collect whole blood in K2EDTA tubes. For TCRbeta analysis, collaborator samples were shipped as frozen whole blood, as isolated PBMCs, or as DNA extracted from either sample type. TCRbeta CDR3 regions were amplified from genomic DNA by means of the immunoSEQ Assay, a bias-controlled multiplex PCR. The original methods were these. The number of nucleated cells in each sample was estimated by amplification of reference gene primers within the assay. To quantify the absolute abundance of each unique TCRbeta CDR3 rearrangement, sequence reads were collapsed and filtered. For each sample, productive Simpson clonality was calculated by taking the square root of Simpson's diversity index across productive rearrangements. TCRdb mirrors the immuneACCESS table, restricted to in-frame sequences. Some clones are absent from its copies; in checked studies, under half trace to an unresolved V gene, and the reason for the others is unknown. The V and J calls and clone size come from that table; D and trimming were worked out from the DNA. This sample gives more than 35,000 clones in total; roughly 77% of them show up just once. 38% of the sample belongs to the ten largest clones.

The germline V gene gives CDR1 as MNHEY and CDR2 as SVGAGI. The germline V and J ends show losses of 6 bases and 5 bases respectively, and no gene match explains 9 bases of the junction. Inclusive of the bounding cysteine and phenylalanine, the CDR3 is 15 residues long. The only DNA kept is the CDR3, 45 bases in frame from the first base. Specimen: peripheral blood. Recombination joined TRBV6-5 with TRBJ2-3, with 9 junctional bases fitting TRBD1. This clonotype was obtained from a man aged 80 or over with active or convalescent COVID-19. The DNA is TGTGCCAGCAGCGAGACCGGGACAGGGATAGATACGCAGTATTTT. Its translation is CASSETGTGIDTQYF.